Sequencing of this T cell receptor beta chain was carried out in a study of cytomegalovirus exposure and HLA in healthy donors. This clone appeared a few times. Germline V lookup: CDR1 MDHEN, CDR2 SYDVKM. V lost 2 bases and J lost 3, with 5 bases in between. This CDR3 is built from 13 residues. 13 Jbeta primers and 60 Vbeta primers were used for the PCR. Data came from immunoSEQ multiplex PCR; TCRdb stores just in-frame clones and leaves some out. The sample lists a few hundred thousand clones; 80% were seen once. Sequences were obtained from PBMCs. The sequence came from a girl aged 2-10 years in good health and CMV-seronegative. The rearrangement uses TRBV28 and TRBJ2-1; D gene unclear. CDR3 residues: CASSLGGYNEQFF. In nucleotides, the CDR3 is TGTGCCAGCAGTTTAGGCGGCTACAATGAGCAGTTCTTC.